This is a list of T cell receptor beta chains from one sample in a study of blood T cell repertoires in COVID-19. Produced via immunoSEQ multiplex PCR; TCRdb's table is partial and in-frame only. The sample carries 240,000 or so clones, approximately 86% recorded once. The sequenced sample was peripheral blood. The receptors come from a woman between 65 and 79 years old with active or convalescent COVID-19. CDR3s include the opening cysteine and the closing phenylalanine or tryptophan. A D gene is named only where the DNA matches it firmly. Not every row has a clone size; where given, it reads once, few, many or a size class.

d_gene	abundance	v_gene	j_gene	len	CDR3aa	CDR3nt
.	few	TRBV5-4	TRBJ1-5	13	CASSLQGRRPQHF	TGTGCCAGCAGCTTGCAGGGAAGGAGGCCCCAGCATTTT
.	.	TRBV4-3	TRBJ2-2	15	CASSQQTGLRRELFF	TGCGCCAGCAGCCAACAGACAGGCCTGAGACGGGAGCTGTTTTTT
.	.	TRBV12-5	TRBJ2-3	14	CASGLGQDTDTQYF	TGTGCTAGTGGTTTGGGACAAGACACAGATACGCAGTATTTT
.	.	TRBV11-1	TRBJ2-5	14	CASSLGEYQETQYF	TGTGCCAGCAGCTTAGGGGAGTACCAAGAGACCCAGTACTTC
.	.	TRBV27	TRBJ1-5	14	CASSGTGFGQPQHF	TGTGCCAGCAGTGGAACAGGGTTCGGTCAGCCCCAGCATTTT
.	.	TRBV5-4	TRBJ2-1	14	CASSFSQGSTEQFF	TGTGCCAGCAGCTTCTCTCAGGGGAGCACTGAGCAGTTCTTC
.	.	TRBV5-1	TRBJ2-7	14	CASSPEGIAYEQYF	TGCGCCAGCAGCCCCGAGGGAATAGCCTACGAGCAGTACTTC
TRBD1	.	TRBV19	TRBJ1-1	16	CASRILTVGGGTEAFF	TGTGCCAGTAGGATACTAACCGTAGGGGGCGGCACTGAAGCTTTCTTT
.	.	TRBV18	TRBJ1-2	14	CASSPPARGYGYTF	TGTGCCAGCTCACCACCGGCCAGGGGCTATGGCTACACCTTC
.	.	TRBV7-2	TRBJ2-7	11	CASSPGYEQYF	TGTGCCAGCAGCCCCGGTTACGAGCAGTACTTC
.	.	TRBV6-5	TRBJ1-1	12	CASGPTGSEAFF	TGTGCCAGCGGACCTACAGGGTCTGAAGCTTTCTTT
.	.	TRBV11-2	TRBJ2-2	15	CASSSGTHHTGELFF	TGTGCCAGCAGCTCCGGGACACATCACACCGGGGAGCTGTTTTTT
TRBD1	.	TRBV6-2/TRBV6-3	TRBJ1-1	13	CASTPTGTGTAFF	TGTGCCAGCACCCCCACCGGGACAGGGACCGCTTTCTTT
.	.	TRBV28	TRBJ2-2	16	CASSSPTVTNTGELFF	TGTGCCAGCAGTTCCCCGACTGTAACGAACACCGGGGAGCTGTTTTTT
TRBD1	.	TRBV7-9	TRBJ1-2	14	CASSSLDRDYGYTF	TGTGCCAGCAGCTCATTGGACAGGGACTATGGCTACACCTTC
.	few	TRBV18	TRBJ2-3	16	CASSPFPSGATDTQYF	TGTGCCAGCTCACCATTTCCGAGCGGCGCCACAGATACGCAGTATTTT
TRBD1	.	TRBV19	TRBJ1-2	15	CASSPRGQGLYGYTF	TGTGCCAGTAGCCCGAGAGGACAGGGCCTCTATGGCTACACCTTC
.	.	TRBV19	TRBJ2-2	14	CASIRQGYTGELFF	TGTGCCAGTATAAGGCAGGGCTACACCGGGGAGCTGTTTTTT
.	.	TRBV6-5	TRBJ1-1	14	CASNRGAVNTEAFF	TGTGCCAGCAATCGGGGGGCGGTGAACACTGAAGCTTTCTTT
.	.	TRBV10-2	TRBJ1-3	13	CASSEGLGVTIYF	TGCGCCAGCAGTGAGGGTCTGGGCGTCACCATATATTTT
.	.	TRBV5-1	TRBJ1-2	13	CASSTKQGNGYTF	TGCGCCAGCAGCACCAAGCAGGGAAATGGCTACACCTTC
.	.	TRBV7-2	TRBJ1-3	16	CASSPSQAISGNTIYF	TGTGCCAGCAGCCCATCACAGGCGATCTCTGGAAACACCATATATTTT